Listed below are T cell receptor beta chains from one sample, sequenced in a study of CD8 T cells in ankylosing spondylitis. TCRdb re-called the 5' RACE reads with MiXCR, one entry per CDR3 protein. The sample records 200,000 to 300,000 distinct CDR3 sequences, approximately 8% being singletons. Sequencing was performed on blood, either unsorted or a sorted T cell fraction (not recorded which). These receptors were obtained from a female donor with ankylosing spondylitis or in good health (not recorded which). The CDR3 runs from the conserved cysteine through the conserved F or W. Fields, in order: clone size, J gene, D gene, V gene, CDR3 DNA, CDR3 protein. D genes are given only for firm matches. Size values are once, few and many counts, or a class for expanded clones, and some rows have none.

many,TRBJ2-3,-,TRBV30,TGTGCCTGGAGTGTAAAGGGTGGCCGCACAGATACGCAGTATTTT,CAWSVKGGRTDTQYF
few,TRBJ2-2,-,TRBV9,TGTGCCAGCAGCGTTCGACAGGACGGGGAGCTGTTTTTT,CASSVRQDGELFF
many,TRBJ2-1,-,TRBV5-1,TGCGCCAGCAGCCCGCGGGTTGGCTCCTACAATGAGCAGTTCTTC,CASSPRVGSYNEQFF
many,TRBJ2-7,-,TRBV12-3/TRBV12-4,TGTGCCAGCAGTCCTAAACCTTTTAGCTACGAGCAGTACTTC,CASSPKPFSYEQYF
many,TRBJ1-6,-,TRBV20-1,TGCAGTGCCCTAGGGGTAAGGGGTGCGGAGCGTTCACCCCTCCACTTT,CSALGVRGAERSPLHF
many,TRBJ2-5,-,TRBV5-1,TGCGCCAGCAGCTTAGGGTCTGCCGGCCCCCAAGAGACCCAGTACTTC,CASSLGSAGPQETQYF
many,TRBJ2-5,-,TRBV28,TGTGCCAGCAGTCCGGGACGTTTTAAAGAGACCCAGTACTTC,CASSPGRFKETQYF
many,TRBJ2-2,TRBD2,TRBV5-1,TGCGCCAGCAGCTGGACTAGCGGTTCCCCCGACGGGGAGCTGTTTTTT,CASSWTSGSPDGELFF
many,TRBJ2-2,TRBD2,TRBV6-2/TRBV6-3,TGTGCCAGCACGGGGACTAGCGGGACATTCTCCGGGGAGCTGTTTTTT,CASTGTSGTFSGELFF
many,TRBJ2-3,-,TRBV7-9,TGTGCCACGGAGACAGGAGGCACAGATACGCAGTATTTT,CATETGGTDTQYF
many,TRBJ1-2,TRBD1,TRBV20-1,TGCAGTGCCTATTTTGAAGGGGGCTCGTTATTAAGCTACACCTTC,CSAYFEGGSLLSYTF
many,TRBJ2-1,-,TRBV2,TGTGCCAGCAGTGACGTTCGAAGGCAGTTCTTC,CASSDVRRQFF
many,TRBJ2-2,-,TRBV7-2,TGTGCCAGCAGCTTCGCCAGCGAGGGCACCGGGGAGCTGTTTTTT,CASSFASEGTGELFF
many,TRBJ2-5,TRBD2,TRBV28,TGTGCCAGCACCTCTAGCGGAGATGGCCAAGAGACCCAGTACTTC,CASTSSGDGQETQYF
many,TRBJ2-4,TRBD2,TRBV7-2,TGTGCCAGCAGTGAGCGGGAGATAGGCATTCAGTACTTC,CASSEREIGIQYF
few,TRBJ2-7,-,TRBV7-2,TGTGCCAGCAGCTTAAACGGAAACTACGAGCAGTACTTC,CASSLNGNYEQYF
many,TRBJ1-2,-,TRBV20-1,TGCAGTGCCGTGGGGGGAGGGGCTAACTATGGCTACACCTTC,CSAVGGGANYGYTF
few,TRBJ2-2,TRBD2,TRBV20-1,TGCAGTGCTAAACGCCCTAGCGGGACCGGGGAGCTGTTTTTT,CSAKRPSGTGELFF
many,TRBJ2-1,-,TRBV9,TGTGCCAGCAGCGTAGTCGGAGAGAATGAGCAGTTCTTC,CASSVVGENEQFF
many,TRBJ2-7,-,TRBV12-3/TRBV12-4,TGTGCCAGCAGTTCGGGAATGGACGTCCGGCCATCCTACGAGCAGTACTTC,CASSSGMDVRPSYEQYF
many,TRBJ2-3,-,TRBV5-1,TGCGCCAGCACCCGGAGGGACAGAAGCACAGATACGCAGTATTTT,CASTRRDRSTDTQYF
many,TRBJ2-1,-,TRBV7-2,TGTGCCAGCAGCTTGGGCGCCATTAAGGATGAGCAGTTCTTC,CASSLGAIKDEQFF
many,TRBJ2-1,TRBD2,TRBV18,TGTGCCAGCTCACCCAGCGGGAGAGAGTATGAGCAGTTCTTC,CASSPSGREYEQFF
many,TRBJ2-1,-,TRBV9,TGTGCCAGCAGCGTAGGTGGGGGATACAATGAGCAGTTCTTC,CASSVGGGYNEQFF
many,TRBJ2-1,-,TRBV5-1,TGCGCCAGCAGCTTAGGGGGCTGGAGCGGGAGCAATGAGCAGTTCTTC,CASSLGGWSGSNEQFF
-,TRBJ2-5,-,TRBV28,TGTGCCAGCAGTTTCGGGGCTAACGAGGAGACCCAGTACTTC,CASSFGANEETQYF
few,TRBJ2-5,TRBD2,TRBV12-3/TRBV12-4,TGTGCCAGCAGTCTCGGGACTAGCGAGTACCAAGAGACCCAGTACTTC,CASSLGTSEYQETQYF
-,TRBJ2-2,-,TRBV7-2,TGTGCCAGCAGTTATAGGGGCGGCAACGTCGGGGAGCTGTTTTTT,CASSYRGGNVGELFF
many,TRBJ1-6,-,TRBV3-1,TGTGCCAGCAGCCAAGGCCGGGGTGCTAATTCACCCCTCCACTTT,CASSQGRGANSPLHF
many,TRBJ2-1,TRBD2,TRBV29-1,TGCAGCGTTGAGGGACTAGCGGCTTCCGATGAGCAGTTCTTC,CSVEGLAASDEQFF
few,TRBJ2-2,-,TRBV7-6,TGTGCCAGCAGCTCTGGCAGTAACACCGGGGAGCTGTTTTTT,CASSSGSNTGELFF
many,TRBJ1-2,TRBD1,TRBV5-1,TGCGCCAGCAGTATGGGGACAGGCTATGGCTACACCTTC,CASSMGTGYGYTF
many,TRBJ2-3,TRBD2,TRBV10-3,TGTGCCATCAGTGAGTCGATAGCGGGAGAGGGAGATACGCAGTATTTT,CAISESIAGEGDTQYF
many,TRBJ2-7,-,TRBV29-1,TGCAGCGTTGAAGATATGGAGGCAGGGACCTACGAGCAGTACTTC,CSVEDMEAGTYEQYF
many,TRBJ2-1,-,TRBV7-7,TGTGCCAGCAGCTTAGGTGCGGGGTACAATGAGCAGTTCTTC,CASSLGAGYNEQFF
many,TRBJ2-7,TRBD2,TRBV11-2,TGTGCCAGCAGCTTATATCGGGGGGCCTACGAGCAGTACTTC,CASSLYRGAYEQYF
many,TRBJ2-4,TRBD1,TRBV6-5,TGTGCCAGCAGCGGGACAGACAAAAACATTCAGTACTTC,CASSGTDKNIQYF
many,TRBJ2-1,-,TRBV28,TGTGCCAGCTGGACAGATAGCGGACGTGAGCAGTTCTTC,CASWTDSGREQFF
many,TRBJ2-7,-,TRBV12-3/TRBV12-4,TGTGCCAGCAGTTTTCAGGGGCCCTACGAGCAGTACTTC,CASSFQGPYEQYF
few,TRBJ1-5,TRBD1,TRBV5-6,TGTGCCAGCAGCTTCGGACAGGCCAATCAGCCCCAGCATTTT,CASSFGQANQPQHF
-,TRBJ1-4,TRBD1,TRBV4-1,TGCGCCAGCAGCCAAGTGGCCCAGGGGGCAACTAATGAAAAACTGTTTTTT,CASSQVAQGATNEKLFF
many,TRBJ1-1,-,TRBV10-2,TGCGCCAGCAGTGAGGGGGGGGCTGAAGCTTTCTTT,CASSEGGAEAFF
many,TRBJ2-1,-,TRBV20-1,TGCAGTGCTTCCGGACAGATCTCCTACAATGAGCAGTTCTTC,CSASGQISYNEQFF
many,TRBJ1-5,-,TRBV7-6,TGTGCCAGCAGCTTAGGCCAAGAACAGCCCCAGCATTTT,CASSLGQEQPQHF
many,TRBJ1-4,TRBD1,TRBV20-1,TGCAGTGCTTTACAGGGGCGGCGTGAAAAACTGTTTTTT,CSALQGRREKLFF
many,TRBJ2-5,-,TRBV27,TGTGCCAGCAGTTTTTTATCCCTTGGGCCCGGGCGAGAGACCCAGTACTTC,CASSFLSLGPGRETQYF
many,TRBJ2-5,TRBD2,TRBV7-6,TGTGCCAGCAGCGCCCGGACTAGCGCCCAAGAGACCCAGTACTTC,CASSARTSAQETQYF
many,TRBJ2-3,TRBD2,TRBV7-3,TGTGCCAGCAGCTTGGCTAGCGGGAGCGGCACAGATACGCAGTATTTT,CASSLASGSGTDTQYF
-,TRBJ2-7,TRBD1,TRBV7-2,TGTGCCAGCAGCACTCACAGGGGGAGCGAGCAGTACTTC,CASSTHRGSEQYF